This paragraph reports one T cell receptor beta chain. The source of the sample is a study of blood T cell repertoires in COVID-19. At the level of the study: Samples taken during acute and convalescent COVID-19 were collected in the United States, Italy and Spain.

CDR3 length: 14 amino acids. Germline CDR1 SNHLY, CDR2 FYNNEI. V lost 4 bases to trimming and J lost 5 bases, with 14 bases between them. Some clones are missing from TCRdb's copy, which holds only in-frame ones; the method was immunoSEQ multiplex PCR. The table has about 320,000 clones, over 80% seen once. Source material: PBMCs or T cells enriched from blood (not recorded which). This chain links TRBV2 with TRBJ2-5; D possibly corresponds to TRBD1 (6 bases). This TCR derives from a man younger than 40 who had recovered from COVID-19. The CDR3 protein is CASSGGRGWETQYF. The CDR3 DNA follows: TGTGCCAGCAGTGGTGGCAGGGGCTGGGAGACCCAGTACTTC.